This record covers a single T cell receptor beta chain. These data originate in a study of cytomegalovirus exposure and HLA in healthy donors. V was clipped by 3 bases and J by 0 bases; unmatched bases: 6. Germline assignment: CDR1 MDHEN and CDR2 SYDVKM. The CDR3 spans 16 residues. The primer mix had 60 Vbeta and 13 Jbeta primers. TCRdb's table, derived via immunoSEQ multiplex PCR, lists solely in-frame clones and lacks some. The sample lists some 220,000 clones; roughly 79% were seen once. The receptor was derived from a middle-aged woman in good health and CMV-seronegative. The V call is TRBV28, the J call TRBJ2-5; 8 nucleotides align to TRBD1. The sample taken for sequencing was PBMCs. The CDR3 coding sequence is TGTGCCAGCAGTTTCGCGGCAGGGGGCTACCAAGAGACCCAGTACTTC. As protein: CASSFAAGGYQETQYF.